The T cell receptor (beta chain) described here comes from a study of tumor-infiltrating lymphocytes in oesophageal squamous cell carcinoma. Deletions cut 0 bases from V and 7 bases from J, with 13 bases between. Germline CDR1 reads SGHTA; CDR2 reads FQGNSA. The CDR3 is made up of 14 amino acids. TCRdb re-analysed the PCR reads in MiXCR, keeping a single row per CDR3 protein. Counted here are about 15,000 distinct CDR3 sequences, 50% occurring once; the ten biggest clones make up approximately 15%. This clonotype originated in a male donor with esophageal squamous cell carcinoma. The source material was esophageal tumor tissue. The V and J genes are TRBV7-2 and TRBJ2-7; a possible D gene is TRBD2 (6 bases). CDR3 DNA sequence: TGTGCCAGCAGCTTAGCCACTAGCATAAATGAGCAGTACTTC. It encodes CASSLATSINEQYF.